The clone carrying this T cell receptor (beta chain) has only a few counts. The record originates from a study of blood T cell repertoires in COVID-19. The CDR3 has 14 amino acids. With 3 bases removed from V and 0 bases from J, the gap between germline ends came to 8 bases. Germline-derived CDR1 and CDR2 are SEHNR and FQNEAQ (reference sequence). The protocol was immunoSEQ multiplex PCR, while the TCRdb copy is restricted to in-frame clones and leaves out a portion. The sample includes 150,000 to 200,000 clones, roughly 85% of them seen just once. The sample taken for sequencing was peripheral blood. This TCR derives from a human donor with acute or convalescent COVID-19. The donor label of this sample is uncertain. The chain employs TRBV7-9 and TRBJ1-2; weak D call: TRBD1 (5 bases). The CDR3 here is CASSFQGSNYGYTF. In DNA form, the CDR3 reads TGTGCCAGCAGCTTTCAGGGCTCTAACTATGGCTACACCTTC.